This entry lists 32 T cell receptor beta chains sequenced from one sample in a study of blood T cell repertoires in COVID-19 (dated by TCRdb to the early 2020s). Library prep was done by the immunoSEQ multiplex PCR assay. As stored in TCRdb, this immuneACCESS dataset retains in-frame rearrangements with V and J assigned. A fraction of the clones does not appear; measured against another copy, unresolved V genes explain less than half of the discrepancy, and the remainder lacks a known reason. This sample gives approximately 110,000 clones in total; about 85% of them show up just once. Together, the top ten hold about 3.8% of the sample. The sequenced sample consisted of peripheral blood. The receptors here all came from a man aged 50-60 years with acute or convalescent COVID-19.

Of note for this clone: The junction and the germline gene differ at one end; a read error may be behind it. This rearrangement joins TRBV7-7 to TRBJ2-5; D gene uncertain. Germline CDR1 SSHAT, CDR2 FNYEAQ (reference sequence). This CDR3 is built from 16 residues. For the CDR3, the DNA is TGTGCTAGCAGCTTAGGTTTAGCTCGAGGTGAAGAGACCCAGTACTTC. It is translated as CASSLGLARGEETQYF.

Turning to this clone: Other nucleotide sequences from this sample produce the same CDR3. The CDR3 DNA reads as TGCGCCAGCAGCTTGGGTCTTGAGACCCAGTACTTC. Translating gives CASSLGLETQYF. This sequence joins TRBV5-1 and TRBJ2-5; D is undetermined. V dropped 0 bases and J dropped 5 bases, with 5 bases sitting between them. CDR1 is SGHRS, CDR2 YFSETQ, per germline. This CDR3 region has 12 residues.

The gene calls are TRBV7-8 and TRBJ1-1; 10 nucleotides line up with TRBD1. Germline lookup yields CDR1 SGHVS and CDR2 FQNEAQ. The ends lost 5 bases at V and 3 bases at J; junction bases unmatched: 6. The CDR3 length is 15 residues. CDR3 loop: CASSVRTGGYTEAFF. The CDR3 region has the DNA TGTGCCAGCAGCGTAAGGACAGGGGGTTACACTGAAGCTTTCTTT.

V gene TRBV30 combines with J gene TRBJ1-5; 7 bases are shared with TRBD1. CDR1 is GTSNPN, CDR2 SVGIG, per germline (reference sequence). This CDR3 contains 16 residues. Trimming at V came to 2 bases and at J to 0 bases, leaving 7 bases not matched to a gene. The CDR3 region has the DNA TGTGCCTGGAGTAACAGGGGACGGAGTAGCAATCAGCCCCAGCATTTT. Protein: CAWSNRGRSSNQPQHF.

The chain links TRBV6-5 to TRBJ1-3; 8 bases line up with TRBD1. Germline CDR1 MNHEY, CDR2 SVGAGI. The trim removed 6 bases at V and 2 bases at J, leaving 6 bases unmatched. The CDR3 sequence is 15 residues long. CDR3 sequence: CASRRTGTAGNTIYF. The CDR3, as DNA: TGTGCCAGCAGGAGGACAGGGACTGCTGGAAACACCATATATTTT.

CDR3 in DNA: TGTGCTAGTGGTTTGGTACGTACAGGGGGCTACGAGCAGTACTTC. It specifies CASGLVRTGGYEQYF. The chain joins TRBV12-5 to TRBJ2-7; TRBD1 agrees at 8 bases. Germline V gives CDR1 LGHNT, CDR2 FRNRAP. The CDR3 runs to 15 residues. The V segment lost 0 bases and the J segment 3 bases; nucleotides outside the gene matches: 4.

This chain joins TRBV5-1 and TRBJ2-5; maybe TRBD1 (5 bases). The V end lost 1 base, the J end lost 2 bases, and 6 bases lay between the germline ends. The CDR3 has 13 residues. The germline gives CDR1 SGHRS, CDR2 YFSETQ. CDR3 DNA sequence: TGCGCCAGCAGCTTGAAGGGGCAAGAGACCCAGTACTTC. Translating it yields CASSLKGQETQYF.

This chain links TRBV19 with TRBJ1-6; D not certain. V lost 3 bases, J lost 7 bases, and 13 bases lay in between. Looked up from germline, CDR1 is LNHDA and CDR2 is SQIVND (reference sequence). CDR3 length: 15 residues. The CDR3 region is CASSIQREGNSPLHF. CDR3 bases: TGTGCCAGTAGTATCCAAAGGGAGGGCAATTCACCCCTCCACTTT.

The chain has TRBV29-1 and TRBJ1-2; 9 nucleotides match TRBD1. Trimming removed 6 bases from V and 1 base from J; junction bases left unmatched: 3. The CDR3 covers 13 residues. Germline CDR1 is SQVTM and CDR2 is ANQGSEA. CDR3 region: CSVGTGYNYGYTF. In nucleotides, the CDR3 is TGCAGCGTGGGGACAGGGTATAACTATGGCTACACCTTC.

The chain links TRBV30 to TRBJ2-7, with TRBD1 matching over 8 bases. Per the germline V gene, CDR1 is GTSNPN and CDR2 is SVGIG (reference sequence). This CDR3 spans 14 amino acids. V was clipped by 5 bases and J by 3 bases; unmatched bases: 9. CDR3 in DNA: TGTGCCTGGGAGAAACAGGGGGGACACTACGAGCAGTACTTC. Translating gives CAWEKQGGHYEQYF.

This chain uses TRBV19 with TRBJ1-2; D possibly corresponds to TRBD1 (5 bases). Germline CDR1 and CDR2: LNHDA and SQIVND (reference sequence). The CDR3 covers 11 residues. V lost 6 bases to trimming and J lost 5 bases, with 7 bases between them. Written as DNA, the CDR3 is TGTGCCAGTAGCCAGGGTTATGGCTACACCTTC. Amino acid sequence: CASSQGYGYTF.

This chain links TRBV7-9 with TRBJ1-1, with D tentatively TRBD1 (5 bases). The CDR3 spans 13 residues. V was shortened by 5 bases and J by 5 bases, with 12 bases between the two germline ends. CDR1 is SEHNR, CDR2 FQNEAQ, per germline (reference sequence). As DNA, the CDR3 is TGTGCCAGCAGCAGGGGAGTGAGGACTGAAGCTTTCTTT. Protein sequence: CASSRGVRTEAFF. The entire variable domain, with the rest obtained from reference TRBV7-9 and TRBJ1-1, is as follows: DTGVSQNPRHKITKRGQNVTFRCDPISEHNRLYWYRQTLGQGPEFLTYFQNEAQLEKSRLLSDRFSAERPKGSFSTLEIQRTEQGDSAMYLCASSRGVRTEAFFGQGTRLTVV.

The chain couples TRBV4-2 to TRBJ2-2, with 10 positions matching TRBD2. The CDR3 is 16 residues long. Germline lookup yields CDR1 LGHNA and CDR2 YNFKEQ. V gave up 0 bases and J gave up 6 bases; unmatched junction bases: 4. This CDR3 reads CASSQDDSGGAGELFF. CDR3 coding DNA: TGTGCCAGCAGCCAAGATGACAGCGGGGGGGCCGGGGAGCTGTTTTTT.

This clone has only one observation. The chain employs TRBV27 and TRBJ2-7; 9 bases match TRBD2. Losses at the gene ends were 2 bases for V and 3 bases for J; bases not matched to a gene: 5. Germline V gene data show CDR1 as MNHEY and CDR2 as SMNVEV (reference sequence). This CDR3 contains 15 residues. CDR3 amino acids: CASSLLGGRVYEQYF. CDR3 DNA: TGTGCCAGCAGTTTACTGGGCGGGAGGGTCTACGAGCAGTACTTC.

The V call is TRBV28, the J call TRBJ2-1; TRBD2 matches 10 bases. Per germline, CDR1 MDHEN and CDR2 SYDVKM. The CDR3 sequence is 19 residues long. The ends lost 4 bases at V and 0 bases at J; junction bases unmatched: 12. In nucleotides, the CDR3 is TGTGCCAGCAGTTCCAGCGGGAGGGTAATACAAGGCTCCTACAATGAGCAGTTCTTC. Protein product: CASSSSGRVIQGSYNEQFF.

V is TRBV5-6 and J is TRBJ2-3; TRBD1 matches at 7 bases. The germline CDR1 and CDR2 sequences are SGHDT and YYEEEE. This CDR3 is built from 16 residues. J was trimmed by 0 bases and V by 4 bases; bases with no gene match: 8. The CDR3 DNA reads as TGTGCCAGCAGCACAACAGGGGACACTAGCACAGATACGCAGTATTTT. This gives the protein CASSTTGDTSTDTQYF.

The V and J genes are TRBV7-3 and TRBJ2-1, with 10 bases fitting TRBD2. J gave up 9 bases and V 5 bases, and 10 bases lay outside the gene matches. The CDR3 totals 15 residues. In germline, CDR1 is SGHTA, CDR2 FQGTGA. In DNA, the CDR3 is TGTGCCAGCAGCCCCCGACTAGCGGGTGGGGGTGAGCAGTTCTTC. It specifies CASSPRLAGGGEQFF. The full variable domain, with the rest looked up from reference TRBV7-3 and TRBJ2-1, is GAGVSQTPSNKVTEKGKYVELRCDPISGHTALYWYRQSLGQGPEFLIYFQGTGAADDSGLPNDRFFAVRPEGSVSTLKIQRTERGDSAVYLCASSPRLAGGGEQFFGPGTRLTVL.

V usage is TRBV2 and J usage is TRBJ1-5; D gene unclear. Germline V gives CDR1 SNHLY, CDR2 FYNNEI. Trimming left V 4 bases short and J 0 bases short, with 10 bases between. This CDR3 is 15 amino acids long. In nucleotides, the CDR3 is TGTGCCAGCAGTGTGCGAGGTTATAGCAATCAGCCCCAGCATTTT. Its protein is CASSVRGYSNQPQHF.

The V gene is TRBV18, the J gene TRBJ1-2, with a tentative D call TRBD1 (6 bases). From germline, CDR1 is KGHSH and CDR2 LQKENI. The V end lost 3 bases, the J end lost 2 bases, and 19 bases lay between the germline ends. This CDR3 spans 17 amino acids. The CDR3 here is CASSPKNRDTLNYGYTF. The CDR3 bases are TGTGCCAGCTCACCTAAAAACCGGGACACATTAAACTATGGCTACACCTTC. The whole variable domain, remainder taken from reference TRBV18 and TRBJ1-2, is NAGVMQNPRHLVRRRGQEARLRCSPMKGHSHVYWYRQLPEEGLKFMVYLQKENIIDESGMPKERFSAEFPKEGPSILRIQQVVRGDSAAYFCASSPKNRDTLNYGYTFGSGTRLTVV.

The chain links TRBV6-2 or TRBV6-3 to TRBJ1-5, with D unclear. The CDR3 length is 13 residues. With 6 bases removed from V and 7 bases from J, the gap between germline ends came to 13 bases. The germline V gene has CDR1 MNHEY and CDR2 SVGEGT. The CDR3 here is CASSSYGLQPQHF. CDR3 coding DNA: TGTGCCAGCAGCTCATATGGCTTGCAGCCCCAGCATTTT.

This clone appeared a single time. The chain combines TRBV7-6 with TRBJ2-5; possibly TRBD1 for D (6 bases). V lost 0 bases to trimming and J lost 4 bases, with 15 bases between them. Germline loops: CDR1 SGHVS, CDR2 FNYEAQ. There are 16 residues in the CDR3. DNA of the CDR3: TGTGCCAGCAGCTTAGCGTCGAACAGGGTCACAGAGACCCAGTACTTC. Amino acids: CASSLASNRVTETQYF.

This chain uses TRBV5-1 with TRBJ1-3; D gene ambiguous. The CDR3 spans 15 residues. V lost 3 bases and J lost 2, with 12 bases in between. Per germline, CDR1 SGHRS and CDR2 YFSETQ. CDR3 loop: CASSSGDLAGNTIYF. The CDR3 nucleotides are TGCGCCAGCAGCTCGGGAGACCTAGCTGGAAACACCATATATTTT.

The rearrangement uses TRBV6-5 and TRBJ2-5, with TRBD1 identical over 7 bases. CDR1 is MNHEY and CDR2 is SVGAGI in the germline V gene. J lost 4 bases, V lost 9 bases, and 8 bases had no gene match. This CDR3 has 13 residues. CDR3 sequence: CASHRGLGETQYF. The CDR3 nucleotides are TGTGCCAGTCATAGGGGGCTGGGAGAGACCCAGTACTTC.

The V and J genes are TRBV18 and TRBJ2-1; 9 bases fit TRBD2. V shed 1 base and J 0 bases; nucleotides not matched to a gene: 4. This CDR3 region has 17 residues. Germline-derived CDR1 and CDR2 are KGHSH and LQKENI. The CDR3 DNA sequence: TGTGCCAGCTCACCACTCCCTAGCGGGGACTCCTACAATGAGCAGTTCTTC. The encoded protein is CASSPLPSGDSYNEQFF.

The CDR3 protein is CASREDRYTEAFF. The DNA of the CDR3 is TGCGCCAGCAGAGAGGACAGATACACTGAAGCTTTCTTT. The chain carries TRBV5-1 and TRBJ1-1, with a weak D call TRBD1 (6 bases). The CDR3 is 13 amino acids. Trimming took off 5 bases at V and 3 bases at J, with 11 bases between the two ends. CDR1 and CDR2 from the germline V gene are SGHRS and YFSETQ.

The chain combines TRBV5-1 with TRBJ1-2; 10 bases align to TRBD1. The CDR3 is 15 amino acids. Germline loops: CDR1 SGHRS, CDR2 YFSETQ. The trim removed 0 bases at V and 7 bases at J, leaving 6 bases unmatched. CDR3 sequence (DNA): TGCGCCAGCAGCTTGGTCTCTGACAGGGGGCCTGGCTACACCTTC. The encoded protein is CASSLVSDRGPGYTF.

The gene calls are TRBV30 and TRBJ1-5, with 8 bases identical to TRBD1. Per germline, CDR1 GTSNPN and CDR2 SVGIG (reference sequence). This CDR3 comprises 17 residues. With V trimmed by 2 bases and J by 0 bases, 9 bases remained unmatched. The chain's CDR3 is CAWSPGQGTLSNQPQHF. The CDR3 region has the DNA TGTGCCTGGAGTCCAGGACAGGGAACCCTTAGCAATCAGCCCCAGCATTTT. Full variable domain (missing parts from reference TRBV30 and TRBJ1-5): SQTIHQWPATLVQPVGSPLSLECTVEGTSNPNLYWYRQAAGRGLQLLFYSVGIGQISSEVPQNLSASRPQDRQFILSSKKLLLSDSGFYLCAWSPGQGTLSNQPQHFGDGTRLSIL.

The genes are TRBV5-1 and TRBJ2-5; TRBD2 might be the D (5 bases). V was cut by 6 bases and J by 1 base, with 16 bases left in between. Germline V CDR1 and CDR2: SGHRS, YFSETQ. This CDR3 is 15 amino acids long. The CDR3 protein is CASTLLRRGQETQYF. The CDR3 region has the DNA TGCGCCAGCACCCTTTTGAGACGGGGCCAAGAGACCCAGTACTTC. The complete variable domain, with remaining parts taken from reference TRBV5-1 and TRBJ2-5, reads KAGVTQTPRYLIKTRGQQVTLSCSPISGHRSVSWYQQTPGQGLQFLFEYFSETQRNKGNFPGRFSGRQFSNSRSEMNVSTLELGDSALYLCASTLLRRGQETQYFGPGTRLLVL.

V is TRBV6-5 and J is TRBJ1-3; D gene unclear. Germline CDR1 is MNHEY and CDR2 is SVGAGI. Trimming cost V 5 bases and J 2 bases, with 10 bases left between them. The CDR3 consists of 14 residues. CDR3 coding DNA: TGTGCCAGCAGTACTATCGGGGCTGGAAACACCATATATTTT. Protein product: CASSTIGAGNTIYF.

V is TRBV6-5 and J is TRBJ2-5; D perhaps matches TRBD1 (6 bases). The CDR3 length is 13 residues. V lost 2 bases and J lost 6, with 10 bases in between. The germline CDR1 and CDR2 sequences are MNHEY and SVGAGI. The CDR3 DNA is TGTGCCAGCAGTTACGGCAGGGACAAGACCCAGTACTTC. This codes for CASSYGRDKTQYF.

The rearrangement links TRBV11-2 to TRBJ2-5; tentative D call: TRBD2 (5 bases). CDR1 is SGHAT, CDR2 FQNNGV, per germline. V was cut by 6 bases and J by 5 bases, with 13 bases left in between. This CDR3 is 13 amino acids long. CDR3 DNA: TGTGCCAGCAGTCGCGGGTCGGGGGAGACCCAGTACTTC. It yields the protein CASSRGSGETQYF. Combining the CDR3 with reference TRBV11-2 and TRBJ2-5 gives the whole variable domain EAGVAQSPRYKIIEKRQSVAFWCNPISGHATLYWYQQILGQGPKLLIQFQNNGVVDDSQLPKDRFSAERLKGVDSTLKIQPAKLEDSAVYLCASSRGSGETQYFGPGTRLLVL.

The chain combines TRBV30 with TRBJ1-1; weak D call: TRBD1 (5 bases). CDR3 length equals 14 residues. The ends were cut back, 2 bases at V and 2 bases at J, with 12 bases in the middle. Germline-derived CDR1 and CDR2 are GTSNPN and SVGIG (reference sequence). Written as DNA, the CDR3 is TGTGCCTGGAGTTCCCGACAGATCAACACTGAAGCTTTCTTT. This encodes CAWSSRQINTEAFF.